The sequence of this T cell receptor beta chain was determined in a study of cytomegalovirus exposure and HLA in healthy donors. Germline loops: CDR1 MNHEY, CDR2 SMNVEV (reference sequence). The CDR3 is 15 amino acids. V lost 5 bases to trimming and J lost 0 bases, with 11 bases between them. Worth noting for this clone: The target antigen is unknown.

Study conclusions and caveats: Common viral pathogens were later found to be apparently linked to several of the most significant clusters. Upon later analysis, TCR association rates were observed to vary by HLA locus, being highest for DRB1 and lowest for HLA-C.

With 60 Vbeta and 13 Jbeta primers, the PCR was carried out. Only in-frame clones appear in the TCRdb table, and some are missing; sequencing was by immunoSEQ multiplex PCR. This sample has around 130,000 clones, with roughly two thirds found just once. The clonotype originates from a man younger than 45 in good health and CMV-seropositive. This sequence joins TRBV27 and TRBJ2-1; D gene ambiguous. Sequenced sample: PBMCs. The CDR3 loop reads CASSHTYSSYNEQFF. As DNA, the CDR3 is TGTGCCAGCAGTCACACATACAGCTCCTACAATGAGCAGTTCTTC.